These 18 T cell receptor beta chains were sequenced from one sample in a study of T cells after yellow fever vaccination. Via MiXCR, TCRdb re-called the 5' RACE reads, giving one row per CDR3 protein. The table lists approximately 510,000 distinct CDR3 sequences, 21% of them singletons. The sample consisted of PBMCs, taken roughly 20 days after the first yellow fever vaccination. Receptor source: a man between 18 and 29 years old who received the YFV17D yellow fever vaccine.

The chain couples TRBV2 to TRBJ2-7; D is uncertain. Germline loops: CDR1 SNHLY, CDR2 FYNNEI. Deletions cut 5 bases from V and 7 bases from J, with 6 bases between. This CDR3 has 10 amino acids. The CDR3 sequence is CASSRIEQYF. The CDR3 DNA reads TGTGCCAGCAGTCGGATTGAGCAGTACTTC.

This clonotype has only a few counts. The V call is TRBV4-2, the J call TRBJ1-2; D remains unclear. This CDR3 is 15 amino acids long. CDR1 and CDR2 (germline): LGHNA, YNFKEQ. Trimming stripped 0 bases from V and 4 bases from J, with 12 bases between. In DNA form, the CDR3 reads TGTGCCAGCAGCCAAGATCTCACACCGAGCTATGGCTACACCTTC. Residues: CASSQDLTPSYGYTF.

This clonotype was observed many times. For the CDR3, the DNA is TGCAGTGCCCCCTGGAGCGGTGAGCAGTTCTTC. It specifies CSAPWSGEQFF. The V call is TRBV20-1, the J call TRBJ2-1, with D possibly being TRBD2 (5 bases). Looked up from germline, CDR1 is DFQATT and CDR2 is SNEGSKA (reference sequence). Between the trimmed V and J ends, which lost 6 bases and 9 bases, there was a span of 12 bases. This CDR3 is built from 11 residues.

This clonotype was observed a few times. The V call is TRBV5-4, the J call TRBJ2-3; 9 positions match TRBD2. The CDR3 is made up of 15 amino acids. V shed 2 bases and J 6 bases; nucleotides not matched to a gene: 7. CDR1 is SGHNT, CDR2 YYREEE, per germline (reference sequence). DNA for the CDR3: TGTGCCAGCAGCTTTGGCGGGGGGGCTTCCGATACGCAGTATTTT. It yields the protein CASSFGGGASDTQYF.

The chain recombines TRBV12-3 or TRBV12-4 with TRBJ1-5; D may be TRBD1 (6 bases). The CDR3 spans 15 residues. Trimming took 2 bases from V and 3 from J, leaving 11 bases between them. The CDR3 spells CASSLMGALNQPQHF. CDR3 nucleotide sequence: TGTGCCAGCAGTTTAATGGGGGCCCTCAATCAGCCCCAGCATTTT.

This chain joins TRBV4-3 and TRBJ2-2; D not resolved. Germline CDR1 LGHNA, CDR2 YSLEER. The V end was cut by 3 bases, the J end by 6 bases, with 8 bases between. The CDR3 runs to 13 residues. The CDR3, as DNA: TGCGCCAGCAGCCAGGGGATGTCCGGGGAGCTGTTTTTT. Translated: CASSQGMSGELFF.

This CDR3 is CATSDPPAKTARYEQYV. For the CDR3, the DNA is TGTGCCACCAGTGATCCCCCGGCTAAGACAGCCCGTTACGAGCAGTACGTC. V is TRBV24-1 and J is TRBJ2-7; possible D gene TRBD1, 5 bases. V dropped 3 bases and J dropped 4 bases, with 21 bases sitting between them. CDR1 and CDR2 (germline): KGHDR, SFDVKD. This CDR3 is built from 17 residues.

The gene calls are TRBV30 and TRBJ2-6; the D is unclear. The CDR3 covers 14 residues. Germline V gene sequence: CDR1 GTSNPN, CDR2 SVGIG (reference sequence). Deletions cut 7 bases from V and 0 bases from J, with 10 bases between. DNA for the CDR3: TGTGCCTCGCCGGGCCCCTCTGGGGCCAACGTCCTGACTTTC. It encodes CASPGPSGANVLTF.

The V call is TRBV12-3 or TRBV12-4, the J call TRBJ1-6; perhaps TRBD1 as D (5 bases). This CDR3 has 13 amino acids. V was clipped by 5 bases and J by 9 bases, with 11 bases between them. The CDR3 reads CASSAGYASPLHF. The CDR3 DNA sequence: TGTGCCAGCAGTGCAGGGTACGCTTCACCCCTCCACTTT.

V gene TRBV20-1 combines with J gene TRBJ2-1; no clear D gene. The CDR3 runs to 14 residues. CDR1 and CDR2 from the germline V gene are DFQATT and SNEGSKA (reference sequence). V lost 6 bases, J lost 5 bases, and 17 bases lay in between. The CDR3, as DNA: TGCAGTGCCACGTTACCCCCATTCAACAATGAGCAGTTCTTC. Its protein product is CSATLPPFNNEQFF.

V gene TRBV7-2 combines with J gene TRBJ2-7; D possibly corresponds to TRBD2 (6 bases). CDR1 is SGHTA, CDR2 FQGNSA, per germline. The length of the CDR3 is 14 residues. The V end was cut by 10 bases, the J end by 2 bases, with 18 bases between. CDR3 sequence: CATRWGRLAYEQYF. The CDR3 DNA follows: TGTGCCACCCGTTGGGGGAGGCTAGCCTACGAGCAGTACTTC.

This chain links TRBV9 with TRBJ1-1; unclear D gene. The CDR3 runs to 14 residues. Looked up from germline, CDR1 is SGDLS and CDR2 is YYNGEE. The V gene lost 3 bases and the J gene lost 3 bases, with 12 bases spanning the gap. The CDR3, as DNA: TGTGCCAGCAGCGCCAGTGGACGGGACACTGAAGCTTTCTTT. Translation: CASSASGRDTEAFF.

This clonotype was found a few times. The genes are TRBV6-5 and TRBJ1-3, with D unresolved. The length of the CDR3 is 16 residues. Germline-derived CDR1 and CDR2 are MNHEY and SVGAGI. Between the trimmed V and J ends, which lost 3 bases and 0 bases, there was a span of 12 bases. The CDR3 region has the DNA TGTGCCAGCAGTTATGCGAGACGGAACTCTGGAAACACCATATATTTT. It encodes CASSYARRNSGNTIYF.

This clonotype showed up many times. V is TRBV27 and J is TRBJ2-2; TRBD2 agrees at 8 bases. V trimming: 11 bases; J trimming: 7 bases; junction bases outside the gene matches: 9. The germline gives CDR1 MNHEY, CDR2 SMNVEV (reference sequence). The CDR3 has 13 residues. The CDR3 is CARITSGGGELFF. DNA for the CDR3: TGTGCCCGGATCACTAGCGGAGGCGGGGAGCTGTTTTTT.

This clonotype was seen a few times. The CDR3 sequence is CASSSKMTGQYEQYF. Written as DNA, the CDR3 is TGTGCCAGCAGCTCCAAAATGACAGGCCAGTACGAGCAGTACTTC. The gene calls are TRBV7-2 and TRBJ2-7, with a tentative D call TRBD1 (6 bases). Looked up from germline, CDR1 is SGHTA and CDR2 is FQGNSA. This CDR3 is built from 15 residues. Trimming cost V 4 bases and J 4 bases, with 17 bases left between them.

The gene calls are TRBV18 and TRBJ1-4; the D gene is possibly TRBD1 (6 bases). Germline V CDR1 and CDR2: KGHSH, LQKENI. CDR3 size: 15 residues. The ends were cut back, 5 bases at V and 3 bases at J, with 13 bases in the middle. The CDR3 protein is CASSWTDRPNEKLFF. Here the CDR3 DNA reads TGTGCCAGCTCATGGACCGACAGGCCTAATGAAAAACTGTTTTTT.

The chain joins TRBV28 to TRBJ1-1, with 9 bases fitting TRBD1. Trimming removed 4 bases from V and 4 bases from J; junction bases left unmatched: 10. There are 16 residues in the CDR3. The germline gives CDR1 MDHEN, CDR2 SYDVKM. CDR3 bases: TGTGCCAGCAGTTCCCTCCCGGGACAGGGAAGCACTGAAGCTTTCTTT. Residues: CASSSLPGQGSTEAFF. Variable domain in full (rest from reference TRBV28 and TRBJ1-1): DVKVTQSSRYLVKRTGEKVFLECVQDMDHENMFWYRQDPGLGLRLIYFSYDVKMKEKGDIPEGYSVSREKKERFSLILESASTNQTSMYLCASSSLPGQGSTEAFFGQGTRLTVV.

The chain employs TRBV6-5 and TRBJ1-4; no clear D. The CDR3 sequence is 15 residues long. Germline lookup yields CDR1 MNHEY and CDR2 SVGAGI. V lost 5 bases and J 0 bases, leaving 10 bases between the germline ends. The CDR3 here is CASSHTGATNEKLFF. In DNA form, the CDR3 reads TGTGCCAGCAGTCACACCGGGGCAACTAATGAAAAACTGTTTTTT.